The 5 T cell receptor beta chains below were found in one sample sequenced in a study of T cell responses to AZD1222 COVID-19 vaccine. Clones were sequenced by immunoSEQ multiplex PCR, and TCRdb holds only the in-frame ones, with some missing. The sample holds more than 85,000 clones; around nine tenths are singletons and the top ten take roughly 9.2%. This specimen consisted of peripheral blood, obtained on day 0 of AZD1222 vaccination. These receptors all stem from an adult in good health.

The chain has TRBV27 and TRBJ1-1; D is possibly TRBD1 (6 bases). The length of the CDR3 is 15 residues. V was trimmed by 3 bases and J by 1 base, leaving 12 bases between them. Germline values: CDR1 MNHEY, CDR2 SMNVEV (reference sequence). The DNA of the CDR3 is TGTGCCAGCAGTTTCCAGGGGATGGAGAACACTGAAGCTTTCTTT. This translates into CASSFQGMENTEAFF.

This chain connects TRBV3-1 (or the pseudogene TRBV3-2) to TRBJ2-3, with TRBD2 identical over 13 bases. The CDR3 is 17 amino acids. V dropped 5 bases and J dropped 0; count of bases not matched to a gene: 5. CDR1 is LGHDT and CDR2 is YNNKEL in the germline V gene (reference sequence). The CDR3 DNA sequence: TGTGCCAGCAGCTTGGGGACTAGCGGGACTAGCACAGATACGCAGTATTTT. This codes for CASSLGTSGTSTDTQYF.

This clone was seen a single time. The rearrangement joins TRBV10-3 to TRBJ2-3, with D perhaps matching TRBD1 (5 bases). This CDR3 is built from 14 residues. Between the trimmed V and J ends, which lost 4 bases and 2 bases, there was a span of 10 bases. Germline loops: CDR1 ENHRY, CDR2 SYGVKD. The CDR3 is CAISGQLNTDTQYF. CDR3 coding DNA: TGTGCCATCAGTGGACAGCTCAACACAGATACGCAGTATTTT.

The V call is TRBV27, the J call TRBJ2-7; D may be TRBD2 (6 bases). Per germline, CDR1 MNHEY and CDR2 SMNVEV (reference sequence). The CDR3 has 14 amino acids. The V and J ends lost 6 bases and 0 bases respectively, with 12 bases between them. The CDR3 here is CASRPWDFSYEQYF. Written as DNA, the CDR3 is TGTGCCAGCAGGCCCTGGGACTTCTCCTACGAGCAGTACTTC.

This CDR3 is CASTGQGITEAFF. The CDR3 region has the DNA TGTGCCAGTACCGGACAGGGGATCACTGAAGCTTTCTTT. This chain uses TRBV19 with TRBJ1-1, with 9 positions matching TRBD1. J lost 4 bases, V lost 7 bases, and 4 bases had no gene match. Germline loops: CDR1 LNHDA, CDR2 SQIVND (reference sequence). CDR3 length: 13 residues.